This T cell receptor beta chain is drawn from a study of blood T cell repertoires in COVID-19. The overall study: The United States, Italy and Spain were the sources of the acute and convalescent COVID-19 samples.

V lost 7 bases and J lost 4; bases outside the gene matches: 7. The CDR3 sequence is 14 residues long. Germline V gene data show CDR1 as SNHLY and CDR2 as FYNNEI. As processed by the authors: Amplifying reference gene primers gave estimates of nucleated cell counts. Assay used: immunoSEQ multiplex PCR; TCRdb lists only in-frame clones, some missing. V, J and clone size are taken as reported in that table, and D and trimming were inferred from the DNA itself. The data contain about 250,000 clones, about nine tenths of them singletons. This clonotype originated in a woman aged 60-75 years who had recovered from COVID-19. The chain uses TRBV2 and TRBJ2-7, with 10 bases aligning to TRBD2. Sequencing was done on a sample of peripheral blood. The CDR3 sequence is CASKRAGGIYEQYF. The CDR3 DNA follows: TGTGCCAGCAAAAGAGCGGGGGGGATTTACGAGCAGTACTTC.